This T cell receptor beta chain was captured in a study of T cells in Graves' hyperthyroidism and ophthalmopathy. Study background: Prior to any treatment, at the point of initial diagnosis, peripheral blood was collected.

Germline V CDR1 and CDR2: GTSNPN, SVGIG (reference sequence). The V segment lost 0 bases and the J segment 5 bases; nucleotides outside the gene matches: 4. The CDR3 covers 15 residues. This clonotype was detected ten times or more. Its cognate antigen is unknown. Uncontrolled infection, other autoimmune disease, pregnancy and lactation each barred patients from inclusion. Amplification of TCR beta CDR3 regions used RNA as the template. Primed by the HTBI set, a first-round RT-PCR was run on the TCR CDR3. Each CDR3 protein is one row after TCRdb ran MiXCR on the multiplex PCR reads. The sample lists about 740,000 distinct CDR3 sequences, 14% occurring once. Study-level points and caveats: Researchers found most expanded thyroid clonotypes above 0.001 in blood as well. Separation of ophthalmopathy from stable hyperthyroidism was achieved by a 13 V-J model.

The source material was blood. The gene calls are TRBV30 and TRBJ2-7, with 13 bases identical to TRBD2. The clonotype originates from a woman aged 18-29 years with Graves' hyperthyroidism. The CDR3 region has the DNA TGTGCCTGGAGTGTACTAGCGGGAGGGCCCGACGAGCAGTACTTC. Translating gives CAWSVLAGGPDEQYF.